The 19 T cell receptor beta chains presented below share a single source sample, sequenced in a study of blood T cells in healthy people across ages. Sample-barcoded 5' priming and a J-beta primer mix drove a second PCR of roughly 6 to 12 cycles. TCRdb re-called the 5' RACE reads with MiXCR, one entry per CDR3 protein. The repertoire holds under 950,000 distinct CDR3 sequences, with roughly 20% as singletons. Specimen: blood. These receptor sequences come from a man aged 70-80 years in good health.

In its sample, this clonotype was seen a few times. J is TRBJ2-6 and V is TRBV6-5; D is unresolved. V lost 10 bases, J lost 4 bases, and 5 bases lay in between. Germline loops: CDR1 MNHEY, CDR2 SVGAGI. The CDR3 covers 11 residues. The CDR3 protein is CAIAGANVLTF. The CDR3 DNA reads TGTGCCATAGCCGGGGCCAACGTCCTGACTTTC.

This clonotype was detected a few times. The chain employs TRBV4-1 and TRBJ1-2; a possible D gene is TRBD1 (6 bases). V shed 3 bases and J shed 7 bases, with 18 bases lying between them. The CDR3 has 15 residues. Germline V gives CDR1 MGHRA, CDR2 YSYEKL. CDR3 bases: TGCGCCAGCAGCCACCCAGACAGGTCGGTGGGTGGCTACACCTTC. As protein: CASSHPDRSVGGYTF.

CDR3 bases: TGCAGTGTGAGGGGCGACAGTCCTCGAGAGCAGTACTTC. The encoded protein is CSVRGDSPREQYF. This rearrangement joins TRBV20-1 to TRBJ2-7; D might be TRBD1 or TRBD2, each matching 5 bases. The CDR3 sequence is 13 residues long. The germline gives CDR1 DFQATT, CDR2 SNEGSKA (reference sequence). Trimming removed 7 bases from V and 7 bases from J, with 20 bases in between.

Notes on this clonotype: A much larger clone differs from this one at a single base, so this may be a read error. This chain uses TRBV20-1 with TRBJ1-4, with a possible D match to TRBD1 (6 bases). Germline V gene sequence: CDR1 DFQATT, CDR2 SNEGSKA (reference sequence). The CDR3 consists of 15 residues. CDR3: CSARVGGSTNEKLLF. The DNA of the CDR3 is TGCAGTGCTAGGGTGGGGGGCTCAACTAATGAAAAACTGCTTTTT.

Comment on this clonotype: One junction end disagrees with the germline gene, perhaps due to a read error. The chain carries TRBV7-3 and TRBJ2-1; TRBD2 aligns across 8 bases. The CDR3 contains 18 residues. Germline-derived CDR1 and CDR2 are SGHTA and FQGTGA. CDR3 region: CASSITGTRNIPYNEQFF. In DNA form, the CDR3 reads TGTGCCAGCAGCATAACTGGGACTAGGAATATACCTTACAATGAGCAGTTCTTC.

The chain joins TRBV7-9 to TRBJ1-1; 11 bases are a match to TRBD1. The ends lost 5 bases at V and 6 bases at J; junction bases unmatched: 23. Germline V gene lookup returns CDR1 SEHNR and CDR2 FQNEAQ (reference sequence). This CDR3 is built from 20 residues. For the CDR3, the DNA is TGTGCCAGCAGCCCCACGCTGACCCCCGGGACAGGGGGAAGAGGCGCTGAAGCTTTCTTT. Translated, it gives CASSPTLTPGTGGRGAEAFF.

The chain recombines TRBV28 with TRBJ2-4; the match to TRBD2 covers 13 bases. CDR1 MDHEN and CDR2 SYDVKM come from the germline V gene. The CDR3 has 20 amino acids. V gave up 6 bases and J gave up 7 bases; unmatched junction bases: 21. This CDR3 is CASRRGTSGKKGFLRNIQYF. The CDR3 DNA sequence: TGTGCCAGCAGACGGGGGACTAGCGGGAAGAAGGGCTTCCTCAGGAACATTCAGTACTTC.

This clonotype was observed a handful of times. The chain carries TRBV6-5 and TRBJ2-5, with D uncertain. CDR1 MNHEY and CDR2 SVGAGI come from the germline V gene. This CDR3 contains 12 residues. Deletions cut 9 bases from V and 0 bases from J, with 8 bases between. The chain's CDR3 is CASTKYQETQYF. DNA of the CDR3: TGTGCCAGTACGAAATACCAAGAGACCCAGTACTTC.

The chain links TRBV3-1 to TRBJ2-3; no clear D. Per germline, CDR1 LGHDT and CDR2 YNNKEL (reference sequence). V lost 5 bases, J lost 5 bases, and 11 bases lay in between. This CDR3 comprises 13 residues. The CDR3 DNA sequence: TGTGCCAGCAGCTCTCTGACTGTAGATACGCAGTATTTT. Residues: CASSSLTVDTQYF.

This clonotype was seen a few times. The chain joins TRBV5-1 to TRBJ2-5; 10 nucleotides agree with TRBD2. The J call may be mistaken, given a closer DNA end match to TRBJ2-7. The CDR3 has 15 amino acids. Germline V lookup: CDR1 SGHRS, CDR2 YFSETQ. Here the CDR3 reads CASSLTSGELYEQYF. CDR3 sequence (DNA): TGCGCCAGCAGCTTGACTAGCGGGGAACTCTACGAGCAGTACTTC.

The V call is TRBV3-1, the J call TRBJ1-1; TRBD1 matches 10 bases. With 4 bases clipped from V and 0 bases from J, the junction kept 5 bases outside the gene matches. Looked up from germline, CDR1 is LGHDT and CDR2 is YNNKEL (reference sequence). This CDR3 is built from 16 residues. This CDR3 is CASSPRDRGVNTEAFF. The CDR3 nucleotides are TGTGCCAGCAGCCCCCGGGACAGGGGCGTGAACACTGAAGCTTTCTTT.

This chain connects TRBV20-1 to TRBJ2-3, with 11 positions matching TRBD2. V trimming: 6 bases; J trimming: 4 bases; junction bases outside the gene matches: 12. The germline V gene encodes CDR1 DFQATT and CDR2 SNEGSKA (reference sequence). This CDR3 region has 16 residues. CDR3 protein: CSASGTSGTGADTQYF. The CDR3 region has the DNA TGCAGTGCGTCCGGGACTAGCGGAACAGGCGCAGATACGCAGTATTTT.

The chain employs TRBV12-3 or TRBV12-4 and TRBJ2-1; 7 bases are shared with TRBD2. The CDR3 contains 15 residues. V shed 3 bases and J 6 bases; nucleotides not matched to a gene: 8. The CDR3 sequence is CASSFGGRPTNEQFF. CDR3 nucleotide sequence: TGTGCCAGCAGTTTCGGCGGGAGACCCACCAATGAGCAGTTCTTC.

The genes are TRBV5-5 and TRBJ2-5, with 9 bases lining up with TRBD1. This CDR3 region has 15 residues. Germline V gene sequence: CDR1 SGHKS, CDR2 YYEKEE (reference sequence). The trim removed 3 bases at V and 11 bases at J, leaving 14 bases unmatched. CDR3: CASSWTGTGSGEQYF. The DNA for the CDR3 is TGTGCCAGCAGCTGGACCGGGACAGGGAGTGGTGAGCAGTACTTC. Using reference TRBV5-5 and TRBJ2-5 for the parts outside the CDR3, the full variable domain is DAGVTQSPTHLIKTRGQQVTLRCSPISGHKSVSWYQQVLGQGPQFIFQYYEKEERGRGNFPDRFSARQFPNYSSELNVNALLLGDSALYLCASSWTGTGSGEQYFGPGTRLLVL.

This chain connects TRBV5-1 to TRBJ2-1; D gene ambiguous. Per germline, CDR1 SGHRS and CDR2 YFSETQ. V lost 4 bases and J 0 bases, leaving 11 bases between the germline ends. The CDR3 sequence is 15 residues long. The DNA of the CDR3 is TGCGCCAGCAGCAGGGCCCTAAGCTCCTACAATGAGCAGTTCTTC. The encoded protein is CASSRALSSYNEQFF.

This clonotype was seen many times. The rearrangement links TRBV20-1 to TRBJ1-4; TRBD1 is a possible D gene (6 bases). Germline CDR1 DFQATT, CDR2 SNEGSKA (reference sequence). The germline V and J ends were trimmed by 5 bases and 3 bases, with 16 bases remaining between them. CDR3 size: 15 residues. The CDR3 region is CSARKQGIANEKLFF. CDR3 nucleotide sequence: TGCAGTGCTCGAAAACAGGGTATAGCTAATGAAAAACTGTTTTTT.

In this sample, this clonotype turned up a few times. The rearrangement uses TRBV7-9 and TRBJ2-6, with D maybe TRBD1 (6 bases). The CDR3 spans 17 residues. The V and J ends lost 3 bases and 0 bases respectively, with 12 bases between them. Germline CDR1 reads SEHNR; CDR2 reads FQNEAQ (reference sequence). CDR3 nucleotide sequence: TGTGCCAGCAGCTTCCCTCAGGGGAGCTCTGGGGCCAACGTCCTGACTTTC. Protein: CASSFPQGSSGANVLTF.

The genes are TRBV29-1 and TRBJ1-4; maybe TRBD1 (5 bases). This CDR3 has 13 amino acids. Per germline, CDR1 SQVTM and CDR2 ANQGSEA. V lost 3 bases, J lost 8 bases, and 13 bases lay in between. As DNA, the CDR3 is TGCAGCGTTGATGCCGGGGCCGACGAAAAACTGTTTTTT. Translated, it gives CSVDAGADEKLFF.

This clonotype was observed a handful of times. This chain uses TRBV3-1 with TRBJ1-2, with a tentative D call TRBD1 (6 bases). V shed 3 bases and J shed 7 bases, with 18 bases lying between them. The CDR3 extends over 15 amino acids. The germline V gene encodes CDR1 LGHDT and CDR2 YNNKEL (reference sequence). The CDR3 here is CASSHDRREHCGYTF. CDR3 DNA: TGTGCCAGCAGCCACGACAGGAGGGAGCACTGTGGCTACACCTTC. Filled out from reference TRBV3-1 and TRBJ1-2, the complete variable domain reads DTAVSQTPKYLVTQMGNDKSIKCEQNLGHDTMYWYKQDSKKFLKIMFSYNNKELIINETVPNRFSPKSPDKAHLNLHINSLELGDSAVYFCASSHDRREHCGYTFGSGTRLTVV.